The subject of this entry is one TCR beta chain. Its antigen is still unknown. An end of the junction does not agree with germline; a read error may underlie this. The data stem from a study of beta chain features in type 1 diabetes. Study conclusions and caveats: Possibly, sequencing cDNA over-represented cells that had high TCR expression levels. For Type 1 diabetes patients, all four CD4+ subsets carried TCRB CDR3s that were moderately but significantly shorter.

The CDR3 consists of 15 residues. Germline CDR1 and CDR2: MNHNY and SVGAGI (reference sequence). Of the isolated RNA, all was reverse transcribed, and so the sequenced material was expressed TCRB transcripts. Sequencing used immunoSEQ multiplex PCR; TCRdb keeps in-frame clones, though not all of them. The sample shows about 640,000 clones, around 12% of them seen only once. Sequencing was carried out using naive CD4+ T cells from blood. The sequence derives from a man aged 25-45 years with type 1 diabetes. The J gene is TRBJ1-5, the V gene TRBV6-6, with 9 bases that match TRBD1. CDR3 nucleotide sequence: TGTGCCAGCAGTTTTGGCACAGGGGGCAAACAGCCCCAGCATTTT. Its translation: CASSFGTGGKQPQHF.